Listed below are T cell receptor beta chains from one sample, sequenced in a study of T cell repertoires in cytomegalovirus infection. Each CDR3 protein gets one entry after TCRdb re-called the reads with MiXCR. The profile covers about 770,000 distinct CDR3 sequences, with approximately 32% appearing a single time and around 12% taken by the ten largest. For these receptors, no antigen is known. Sequenced here: cultured CD8+ T cells from PBMCs, sampled from culture after CMV antigen stimulation. The receptors here all came from a human donor in good health (CMV status not recorded). Some clones in this sample may be carry-over from other donors' samples. Both conserved end residues are part of each CDR3. Fields, in order: V gene, D gene, J gene, clone size, CDR3 DNA, CDR3 protein. A D gene is named only where the DNA matches it firmly. Clone size is shown for a subset of rows, as once, few, many or a class of expanded clone.

v_gene: TRBV6-2/TRBV6-3
d_gene: TRBD2
j_gene: TRBJ2-1
abundance: -
CDR3nt: TGTGCCAGCAGTTACTCGAGTAGCGGGGCTACCAATGAGCAGTTCTTC
CDR3aa: CASSYSSSGATNEQFF

v_gene: TRBV7-2
d_gene: TRBD2
j_gene: TRBJ2-7
abundance: many
CDR3nt: TGTGCCAGCAGCCTAACCTCCGGACTAGCTGCCGAGCAGTACTTC
CDR3aa: CASSLTSGLAAEQYF

v_gene: TRBV7-9
d_gene: -
j_gene: TRBJ1-1
abundance: -
CDR3nt: TGTGCCAGCAGCCCAGCCATGCTTTACACTGAAGCTTTCTTT
CDR3aa: CASSPAMLYTEAFF

v_gene: TRBV9
d_gene: TRBD1
j_gene: TRBJ2-5
abundance: few
CDR3nt: TGTGCCAGCAGCGCGACAGGGGGCCTAGGAGAGACCCAGTACTTC
CDR3aa: CASSATGGLGETQYF

v_gene: TRBV7-3
d_gene: -
j_gene: TRBJ2-1
abundance: -
CDR3nt: TGTGCCAGCAGCTTAGTGGAGGGGGCCGTACAGAATGAGCAGTTCTTC
CDR3aa: CASSLVEGAVQNEQFF

v_gene: TRBV6-5
d_gene: TRBD1
j_gene: TRBJ2-2
abundance: many
CDR3nt: TGTGCCAGCAGTTACTCACAGGGGCCCGGGGAGCTGTTTTTT
CDR3aa: CASSYSQGPGELFF

v_gene: TRBV20-1
d_gene: TRBD1
j_gene: TRBJ2-3
abundance: few
CDR3nt: TGCAGTGCTTTGGACAGGGGCCGGGATACGCAGTATTTT
CDR3aa: CSALDRGRDTQYF

v_gene: TRBV2
d_gene: TRBD2
j_gene: TRBJ2-2
abundance: -
CDR3nt: TGTGCCAGCAGTGAAACTAGCGGGGGGGCGAACACCGGGGAGCTGTTTTTT
CDR3aa: CASSETSGGANTGELFF

v_gene: TRBV24-1
d_gene: -
j_gene: TRBJ1-5
abundance: many
CDR3nt: TGTGCCACCAGTGGAGGAGGCAATCAGCCCCAGCATTTT
CDR3aa: CATSGGGNQPQHF

v_gene: TRBV20-1
d_gene: -
j_gene: TRBJ1-4
abundance: few
CDR3nt: TGCAGTGCTAGTGCAACGGCCTCCATGTCTAGGGCTAATGAAAAACTGTTTTTT
CDR3aa: CSASATASMSRANEKLFF

v_gene: TRBV7-6
d_gene: -
j_gene: TRBJ2-1
abundance: many
CDR3nt: TGTGCCAGCAGCTTAGCGAGGACAGCGGATGAGCAGTTCTTC
CDR3aa: CASSLARTADEQFF

v_gene: TRBV7-9
d_gene: -
j_gene: TRBJ2-1
abundance: -
CDR3nt: TGTGCCAGCAGCACAGAGAGCTCCTACAATGAGCAGTTCTTC
CDR3aa: CASSTESSYNEQFF

v_gene: TRBV20-1
d_gene: -
j_gene: TRBJ2-7
abundance: -
CDR3nt: TGCAGTGCACCCGGGTCATACACCTACGAGCAGTACTTC
CDR3aa: CSAPGSYTYEQYF

v_gene: TRBV24-1
d_gene: -
j_gene: TRBJ1-5
abundance: once
CDR3nt: TGTGCCACCAGTGGAATGTCCGGTGCTTTCGATCAGCCCCAGCATTTT
CDR3aa: CATSGMSGAFDQPQHF

v_gene: TRBV6-2/TRBV6-3
d_gene: -
j_gene: TRBJ1-2
abundance: -
CDR3nt: TGTGCCAGCAGCCTTCTGACCCGCGTCTATGGCTACACCTTC
CDR3aa: CASSLLTRVYGYTF

v_gene: TRBV7-6
d_gene: TRBD1
j_gene: TRBJ1-5
abundance: few
CDR3nt: TGTGCCAGCAGCTCCGGTCCGGGACAGGGCAACCAGCCCCAGCATTTT
CDR3aa: CASSSGPGQGNQPQHF

v_gene: TRBV9
d_gene: -
j_gene: TRBJ1-1
abundance: few
CDR3nt: TGTGCCAGCAGCGTAGCGGGGGGGCCCAACACTGAAGCTTTCTTT
CDR3aa: CASSVAGGPNTEAFF

v_gene: TRBV19
d_gene: -
j_gene: TRBJ1-1
abundance: -
CDR3nt: TGTGCCAGTTTGGACCCTGCCTCTGAAGCTTTCTTT
CDR3aa: CASLDPASEAFF

v_gene: TRBV9
d_gene: -
j_gene: TRBJ1-2
abundance: few
CDR3nt: TGTGCCAGCAGCCCGACGACGAAGTATGGCTACACCTTC
CDR3aa: CASSPTTKYGYTF

v_gene: TRBV11-2
d_gene: -
j_gene: TRBJ1-2
abundance: many
CDR3nt: TGTGCCAGCAGCTACCACCCGGAGGTCTATGACTATGGCTACACCTTC
CDR3aa: CASSYHPEVYDYGYTF

v_gene: TRBV20-1
d_gene: -
j_gene: TRBJ2-1
abundance: few
CDR3nt: TGCAGTGCTACGAGAGCGGGACAAACAGAACCCTACAATGAGCAGTTCTTC
CDR3aa: CSATRAGQTEPYNEQFF

v_gene: TRBV19
d_gene: -
j_gene: TRBJ1-5
abundance: many
CDR3nt: TGTGCCAGTAGCGATACAGGGAGGAATAGCAATCAGCCCCAGCATTTT
CDR3aa: CASSDTGRNSNQPQHF

v_gene: TRBV10-3
d_gene: -
j_gene: TRBJ1-2
abundance: -
CDR3nt: TGTGCCATCAGTGAGTCAGGGGACTTACCCTATGGCTACACCTTC
CDR3aa: CAISESGDLPYGYTF

v_gene: TRBV27
d_gene: TRBD1
j_gene: TRBJ1-5
abundance: few
CDR3nt: TGTGCCAGCAGTTTGGGGACAGGGGGCGCGTTATCTCAGCCCCAGCATTTT
CDR3aa: CASSLGTGGALSQPQHF

v_gene: TRBV12-3/TRBV12-4
d_gene: -
j_gene: TRBJ1-5
abundance: few
CDR3nt: TGTGCCAGCAGTTTGTACACATTCGGAAATCAGCCCCAGCATTTT
CDR3aa: CASSLYTFGNQPQHF

v_gene: TRBV5-8
d_gene: -
j_gene: TRBJ2-3
abundance: few
CDR3nt: TGTGCCAGCAGCTTGGTTCAGGGCGAAGATACGCAGTATTTT
CDR3aa: CASSLVQGEDTQYF

v_gene: TRBV19
d_gene: -
j_gene: TRBJ2-7
abundance: -
CDR3nt: TGTGCCAGTAGTATAGACTTAGGACCCGGTGGGGCCTACGAGCAGTACTTC
CDR3aa: CASSIDLGPGGAYEQYF

v_gene: TRBV12-3/TRBV12-4
d_gene: TRBD2
j_gene: TRBJ2-3
abundance: -
CDR3nt: TGTGCCAGCACCCCTAGCGGCCCCACAGATACGCAGTATTTT
CDR3aa: CASTPSGPTDTQYF

v_gene: TRBV19
d_gene: TRBD2
j_gene: TRBJ2-4
abundance: -
CDR3nt: TGTGCCAGTAGCTCCCCCCAGGAGCGGGGGGGTAGAGACATTCAGTACTTC
CDR3aa: CASSSPQERGGRDIQYF

v_gene: TRBV6-1
d_gene: TRBD1
j_gene: TRBJ2-5
abundance: -
CDR3nt: TGTGCCAGCAGTGAAAGGGACAGGAGCAGGGGAGAGACCCAGTACTTC
CDR3aa: CASSERDRSRGETQYF

v_gene: TRBV11-2
d_gene: TRBD1
j_gene: TRBJ1-4
abundance: -
CDR3nt: TGTGCCAGCAGCCGGGGACAGGGGGTTTACGATGAAAAACTGTTTTTT
CDR3aa: CASSRGQGVYDEKLFF

v_gene: TRBV14
d_gene: -
j_gene: TRBJ1-4
abundance: -
CDR3nt: TGTGCCAGCAGCCTCCGGGCGGCAACTAATGAAAAACTGTTTTTT
CDR3aa: CASSLRAATNEKLFF

v_gene: TRBV4-1
d_gene: -
j_gene: TRBJ1-1
abundance: -
CDR3nt: TGCGCCAGCAGCGGTCAGGGCAGGTACACTGAAGCTTTCTTT
CDR3aa: CASSGQGRYTEAFF

v_gene: TRBV27
d_gene: -
j_gene: TRBJ2-7
abundance: -
CDR3nt: TGTGCCAGCAGCCCCGGGGGCAGGCCGTATACTTACGAGCAGTACTTC
CDR3aa: CASSPGGRPYTYEQYF

v_gene: TRBV4-1
d_gene: TRBD1
j_gene: TRBJ1-2
abundance: -
CDR3nt: TGCGCCAGCAGCCAGGCCCCTCCGGGACAGGGGAACTATGGCTACACCTTC
CDR3aa: CASSQAPPGQGNYGYTF

v_gene: TRBV19
d_gene: -
j_gene: TRBJ2-1
abundance: -
CDR3nt: TGTGCCAGTAGTATTGGGTTAGAATCCTACAATGAGCAGTTCTTC
CDR3aa: CASSIGLESYNEQFF

v_gene: TRBV5-6
d_gene: TRBD1
j_gene: TRBJ2-1
abundance: few
CDR3nt: TGTGCCAGCAGCGGCTCGGGACAGGGGGCCTATAGCTCCTACAATGAGCAGTTCTTC
CDR3aa: CASSGSGQGAYSSYNEQFF

v_gene: TRBV27
d_gene: TRBD1
j_gene: TRBJ2-1
abundance: many
CDR3nt: TGTGCCAGCAGTCCCGGACAGGGGGCTTACGAGCAGTTCTTC
CDR3aa: CASSPGQGAYEQFF

v_gene: TRBV6-5
d_gene: -
j_gene: TRBJ1-3
abundance: -
CDR3nt: TGTGCCAGCAGCGGGGGATTTGGAAACACCATATATTTT
CDR3aa: CASSGGFGNTIYF

v_gene: TRBV4-1
d_gene: -
j_gene: TRBJ1-1
abundance: few
CDR3nt: TGCGCCAGCAGCCAACCCGGACGGGGCATGAACACTGAAGCTTTCTTT
CDR3aa: CASSQPGRGMNTEAFF

v_gene: TRBV11-2
d_gene: -
j_gene: TRBJ1-1
abundance: -
CDR3nt: TGTGCCAGCAGCTTAGGGGCCTCTATGAGCACTGAAGCTTTCTTT
CDR3aa: CASSLGASMSTEAFF

v_gene: TRBV7-6
d_gene: -
j_gene: TRBJ2-3
abundance: many
CDR3nt: TGTGCCAGCAGCTTATATGGGTCGGGACACCTCACAGATACGCAGTATTTT
CDR3aa: CASSLYGSGHLTDTQYF

v_gene: TRBV7-9
d_gene: -
j_gene: TRBJ1-2
abundance: -
CDR3nt: TGTGCCAGCAGCTTAGGCAGGGCGCCTATTAACTATGGCTACACCTTC
CDR3aa: CASSLGRAPINYGYTF